This T cell receptor (beta chain) was identified in a study of blood T cell repertoires in COVID-19. Across the whole study: Samples taken during acute and convalescent COVID-19 were collected in the United States, Italy and Spain. PBMCs, B-cell-depleted T cells, or T cells were the source of the cDNA or gDNA that made up the material.

Germline V CDR1 and CDR2: KGHSH, LQKENI. V shed 3 bases, J shed 5 bases, and the junction held 9 bases outside the gene matches. The length of the CDR3 is 15 residues. In the authors' workflow: Reference gene primer amplification in the assay estimated nucleated cell counts. Clones were read by immunoSEQ multiplex PCR, and TCRdb kept only the in-frame ones, dropping some. The DNA was the basis for D and trimming; V, J and clone size are from that table. The sample holds 95,000 to 110,000 clones, approximately 87% seen once. The sample was peripheral blood. The sequence was obtained from a human donor in a cohort sampled during active or convalescent COVID-19. The chain links TRBV18 to TRBJ2-7; TRBD1 matches 8 bases. As DNA, the CDR3 is TGTGCCAGCTCACCCGTCAGGGGGCTTGACCACGAGCAGTACTTC. Protein: CASSPVRGLDHEQYF.